The present entry profiles one T cell receptor (beta chain) with its context. No antigen is known for it. TCRdb reprocessed the 5' RACE reads and reports one entry per CDR3 protein, with no DNA. In all, the sample yields about 550,000 distinct CDR3 sequences. The CDR3 totals 13 residues. From germline, CDR1 is LGHDT and CDR2 YNNKEL (reference sequence). The sample originates from a study of T cells expressing NK-cell markers. Overall study results and limits: The study found these clonotypes also leading the CD3+CD56-NKG2C+ fraction in a few donors. Evidence did not settle whether expanded NKG2C+ T cell clones targeted HCMV.

The sequencing input was blood T cells: a sorted CD56 or NKG2C T cell subset, CD4+ or CD8+ T cells, or bulk PBMC T cells (not recorded which). This sequence originates from a man in his late teens or twenties in good health. J is TRBJ2-7 and V is TRBV3-1; with no DNA, the TCRdb D assignment of TRBD1 cannot be verified. The CDR3 reads CASSRDNVYEQYF.